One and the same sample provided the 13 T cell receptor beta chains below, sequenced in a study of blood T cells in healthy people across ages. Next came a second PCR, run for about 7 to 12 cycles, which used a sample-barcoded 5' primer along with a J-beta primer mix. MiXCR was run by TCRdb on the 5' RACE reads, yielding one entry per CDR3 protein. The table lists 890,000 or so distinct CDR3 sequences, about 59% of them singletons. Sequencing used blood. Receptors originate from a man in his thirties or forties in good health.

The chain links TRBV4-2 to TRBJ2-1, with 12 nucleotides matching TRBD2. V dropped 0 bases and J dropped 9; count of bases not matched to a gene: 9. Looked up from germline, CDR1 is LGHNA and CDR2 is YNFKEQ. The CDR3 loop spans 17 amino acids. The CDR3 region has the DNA TGTGCCAGCAGCCAAGAACTAGCGGGGGGCACCCCGGGTGAGCAGTTCTTC. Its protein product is CASSQELAGGTPGEQFF.

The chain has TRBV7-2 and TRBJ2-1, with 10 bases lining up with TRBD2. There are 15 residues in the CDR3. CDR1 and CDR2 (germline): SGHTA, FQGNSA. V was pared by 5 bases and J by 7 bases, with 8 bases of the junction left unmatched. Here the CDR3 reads CASSRAGGLGNEQFF. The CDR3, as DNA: TGTGCCAGCAGCAGAGCGGGGGGGCTCGGAAATGAGCAGTTCTTC. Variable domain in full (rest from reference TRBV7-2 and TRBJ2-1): GAGVSQSPSNKVTEKGKDVELRCDPISGHTALYWYRQSLGQGLEFLIYFQGNSAPDKSGLPSDRFSAERTGGSVSTLTIQRTQQEDSAVYLCASSRAGGLGNEQFFGPGTRLTVL.

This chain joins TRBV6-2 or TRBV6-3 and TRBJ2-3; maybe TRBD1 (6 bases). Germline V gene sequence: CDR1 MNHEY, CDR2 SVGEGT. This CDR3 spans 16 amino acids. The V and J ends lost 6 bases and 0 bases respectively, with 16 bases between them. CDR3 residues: CASRRFGQSSTDTQYF. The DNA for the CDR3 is TGTGCCAGCAGAAGGTTTGGACAGTCCAGCACAGATACGCAGTATTTT.

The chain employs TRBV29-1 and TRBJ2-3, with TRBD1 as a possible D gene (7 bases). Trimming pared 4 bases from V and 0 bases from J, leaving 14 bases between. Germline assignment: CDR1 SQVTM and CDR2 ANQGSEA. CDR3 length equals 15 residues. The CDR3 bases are TGCAGCGTTGCCTTTGCGGGACAGAGCACAGATACGCAGTATTTT. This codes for CSVAFAGQSTDTQYF.

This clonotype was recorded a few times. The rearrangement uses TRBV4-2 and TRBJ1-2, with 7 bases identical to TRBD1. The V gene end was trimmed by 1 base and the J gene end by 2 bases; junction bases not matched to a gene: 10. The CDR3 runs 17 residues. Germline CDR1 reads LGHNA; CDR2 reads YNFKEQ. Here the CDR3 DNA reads TGTGCCAGCAGCCAAGTGGCCGGGACAGAGCTGAACTATGGCTACACCTTC. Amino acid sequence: CASSQVAGTELNYGYTF.

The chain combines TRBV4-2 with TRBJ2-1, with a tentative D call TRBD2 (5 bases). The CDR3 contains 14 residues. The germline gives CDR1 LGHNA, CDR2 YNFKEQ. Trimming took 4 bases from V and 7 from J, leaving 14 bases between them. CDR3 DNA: TGTGCCAGCAGCCGAGATGCGCGGGTGAATGAGCAGTTCTTC. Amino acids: CASSRDARVNEQFF.

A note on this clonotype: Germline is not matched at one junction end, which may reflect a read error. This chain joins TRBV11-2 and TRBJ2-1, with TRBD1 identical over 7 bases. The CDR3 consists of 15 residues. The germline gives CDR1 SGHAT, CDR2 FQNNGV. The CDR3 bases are TGTGCCAGTAGCTTCTCCGGGACAGTCTACAATGAGCAGTTCTTC. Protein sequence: CASSFSGTVYNEQFF. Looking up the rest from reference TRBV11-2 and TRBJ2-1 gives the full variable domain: EAGVAQSPRYKIIEKRQSVAFWCNPISGHATLYWYQQILGQGPKLLIQFQNNGVVDDSQLPKDRFSAERLKGVDSTLKIQPAKLEDSAVYLCASSFSGTVYNEQFFGPGTRLTVL.

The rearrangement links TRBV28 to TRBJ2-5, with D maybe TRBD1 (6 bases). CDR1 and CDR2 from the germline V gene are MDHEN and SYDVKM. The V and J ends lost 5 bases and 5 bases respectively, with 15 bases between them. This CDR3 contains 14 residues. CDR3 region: CASSIRGVMETQYF. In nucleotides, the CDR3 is TGTGCCAGCAGTATCAGGGGTGTCATGGAGACCCAGTACTTC.

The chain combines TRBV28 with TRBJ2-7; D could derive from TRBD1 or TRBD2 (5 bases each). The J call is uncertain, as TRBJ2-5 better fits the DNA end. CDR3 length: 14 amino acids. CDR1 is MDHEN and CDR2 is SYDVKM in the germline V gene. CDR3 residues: CASSLKGRGETQYF. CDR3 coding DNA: TGTGCCAGCAGTTTGAAGGGGAGAGGTGAGACCCAGTACTTC.

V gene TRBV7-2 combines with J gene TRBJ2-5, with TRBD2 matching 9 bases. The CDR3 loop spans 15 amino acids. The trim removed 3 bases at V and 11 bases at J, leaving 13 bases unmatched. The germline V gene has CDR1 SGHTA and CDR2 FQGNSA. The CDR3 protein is CASSLGVAGDNEQYF. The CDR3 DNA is TGTGCCAGCAGCTTGGGGGTAGCGGGGGATAATGAGCAGTACTTC.

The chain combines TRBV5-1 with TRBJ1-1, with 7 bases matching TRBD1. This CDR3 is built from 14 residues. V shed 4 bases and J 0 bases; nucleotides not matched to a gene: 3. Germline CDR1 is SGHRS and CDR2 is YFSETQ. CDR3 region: CASSNTGVNTEAFF. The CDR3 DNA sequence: TGCGCCAGCAGCAACACAGGGGTGAACACTGAAGCTTTCTTT.

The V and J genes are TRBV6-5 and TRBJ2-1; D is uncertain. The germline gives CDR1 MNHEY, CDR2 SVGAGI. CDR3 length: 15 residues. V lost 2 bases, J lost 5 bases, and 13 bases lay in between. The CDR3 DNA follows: TGTGCCAGCAGTTACGTTAAGGACGGACACAATGAGCAGTTCTTC. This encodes CASSYVKDGHNEQFF.

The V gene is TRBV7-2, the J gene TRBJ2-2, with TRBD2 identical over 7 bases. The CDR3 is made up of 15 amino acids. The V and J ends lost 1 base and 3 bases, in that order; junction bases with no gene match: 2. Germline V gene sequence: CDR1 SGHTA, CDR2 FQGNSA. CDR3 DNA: TGTGCCAGCAGCTTAGGCGGGGGTTACACCGGGGAGCTGTTTTTT. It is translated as CASSLGGGYTGELFF.